The 26 T cell receptor beta chains in this list originate from one sample, sequenced in a study of blood T cell repertoires in COVID-19. Method: immunoSEQ multiplex PCR; TCRdb's copy keeps in-frame clones and lacks some. Of about 330,000 clones listed, 92% were seen once; the top ten hold less than 20%. Sample: PBMCs or T cells enriched from blood (not recorded which). Receptors originate from a woman aged 25-40 years who had recovered from COVID-19.

This chain joins TRBV7-3 and TRBJ1-5; no reliable D call. This CDR3 has 13 residues. In germline, CDR1 is SGHTA, CDR2 FQGTGA. V lost 2 bases, J lost 3 bases, and 5 bases lay in between. CDR3 DNA: TGTGCCAGCAGCTTAGACAACAATCAGCCCCAGCATTTT. It specifies CASSLDNNQPQHF.

This chain uses TRBV6-1 with TRBJ2-1; 7 nucleotides match TRBD2. The ends lost 0 bases at V and 4 bases at J; junction bases unmatched: 6. The length of the CDR3 is 16 residues. From germline, CDR1 is MNHNS and CDR2 SASEGT. The CDR3 DNA is TGTGCCAGCAGTGAAGCCGGACTAGTAGCTTACAATGAGCAGTTCTTC. Encoded protein: CASSEAGLVAYNEQFF.

The chain combines TRBV11-3 with TRBJ1-1; D remains unclear. The CDR3 covers 13 residues. Germline lookup yields CDR1 SGHNT and CDR2 YENEEA. Trimming shortened V by 5 bases and J by 6 bases, and 13 bases separated the two germline ends. The CDR3 DNA sequence: TGTGCCAGCAGCCGAGAAAGAAACGCTGAAGCTTTCTTT. It specifies CASSRERNAEAFF. Using reference TRBV11-3 and TRBJ1-1 for the parts outside the CDR3, the full variable domain is EAGVVQSPRYKIIEKKQPVAFWCNPISGHNTLYWYLQNLGQGPELLIRYENEEAVDDSQLPKDRFSAERLKGVDSTLKIQPAELGDSAVYLCASSRERNAEAFFGQGTRLTVV.

The genes are TRBV2 and TRBJ1-4; D uncertain. In germline, CDR1 is SNHLY, CDR2 FYNNEI. The CDR3 is 16 residues long. V lost 1 base and J 8 bases, leaving 17 bases between the germline ends. The CDR3 DNA reads as TGTGCCAGCAGTGAAGGTTTCGGGATAGAGGTGGAAAAACTGTTTTTT. Amino acids: CASSEGFGIEVEKLFF. Looking up the rest from reference TRBV2 and TRBJ1-4 gives the full variable domain: EPEVTQTPSHQVTQMGQEVILRCVPISNHLYFYWYRQILGQKVEFLVSFYNNEISEKSEIFDDQFSVERPDGSNFTLKIRSTKLEDSAMYFCASSEGFGIEVEKLFFGSGTQLSVL.

V usage is TRBV5-1 and J usage is TRBJ2-5, with a weak D call TRBD1 (6 bases). Deletions cut 0 bases from V and 5 bases from J, with 14 bases between. Germline CDR1 and CDR2: SGHRS and YFSETQ. The CDR3 length is 15 residues. The CDR3 region is CASSLAGEGVETQYF. The CDR3 DNA reads as TGCGCCAGCAGCTTGGCCGGCGAGGGGGTGGAGACCCAGTACTTC.

The chain is built from TRBV27 and TRBJ2-1, with 9 bases fitting TRBD2. In germline, CDR1 is MNHEY, CDR2 SMNVEV (reference sequence). With 4 bases clipped from V and 0 bases from J, the junction kept 13 bases outside the gene matches. The CDR3 spans 19 residues. The CDR3 DNA follows: TGTGCCAGCAGTTCCCCGACTAGCGGAGCTCCCAGCTCCTACAATGAGCAGTTCTTC. Amino acid sequence: CASSSPTSGAPSSYNEQFF.

The genes are TRBV27 and TRBJ1-1; the D gene is possibly TRBD1 (5 bases). Looked up from germline, CDR1 is MNHEY and CDR2 is SMNVEV (reference sequence). The CDR3 loop spans 14 amino acids. V lost 6 bases and J lost 1, with 12 bases in between. CDR3 DNA: TGTGCCAGCAGGGGGGGGACCCCGAACACTGAAGCTTTCTTT. Translated, it gives CASRGGTPNTEAFF.

The chain recombines TRBV5-1 with TRBJ2-4; TRBD2 might be the D (5 bases). V shed 4 bases and J shed 2 bases, with 10 bases lying between them. The CDR3 extends over 14 amino acids. Germline CDR1 SGHRS, CDR2 YFSETQ. CDR3 sequence (DNA): TGCGCCAGCAGCCCCCCGGGAACCAAAAACATTCAGTACTTC. It codes for CASSPPGTKNIQYF.

J is TRBJ2-4 and V is TRBV30; D might be TRBD2 (5 bases). This CDR3 is built from 11 residues. Germline V CDR1 and CDR2: GTSNPN, SVGIG (reference sequence). The V gene lost 3 bases and the J gene lost 12 bases, with 12 bases spanning the gap. CDR3 nucleotide sequence: TGTGCCTGGAGGGGCGGAGGCGGTCAGTACTTC. Protein product: CAWRGGGGQYF.

The V and J genes are TRBV9 and TRBJ2-1; 7 bases map to TRBD2. The germline V gene has CDR1 SGDLS and CDR2 YYNGEE. The length of the CDR3 is 14 residues. The junction had 8 bases not matched to a gene; V was cut back by 2 bases and J by 9 bases. CDR3 residues: CASSVRRERTEQFF. The CDR3, as DNA: TGTGCCAGCAGCGTTAGGCGGGAGAGGACTGAGCAGTTCTTC.

This clone was detected once. The chain carries TRBV27 and TRBJ2-7; TRBD1 agrees at 7 bases. The V gene end was trimmed by 3 bases and the J gene end by 4 bases; junction bases not matched to a gene: 12. The CDR3 loop spans 16 amino acids. Germline values: CDR1 MNHEY, CDR2 SMNVEV (reference sequence). The CDR3 is CASSLGLGTAAYEQYF. The CDR3 DNA reads as TGTGCCAGCAGTTTGGGGCTCGGGACAGCTGCTTACGAGCAGTACTTC.

V gene TRBV9 combines with J gene TRBJ1-3, with D tentatively TRBD1 (5 bases). Germline V CDR1 and CDR2: SGDLS, YYNGEE. The CDR3 spans 17 residues. The V end lost 4 bases, the J end lost 0 bases, and 17 bases lay between the germline ends. For the CDR3, the DNA is TGTGCCAGCAGCCCTCAAGCGGGGGGGAGCTCTGGAAACACCATATATTTT. Translated: CASSPQAGGSSGNTIYF.

The rearrangement links TRBV6-5 to TRBJ2-2; possibly TRBD2 for D (5 bases). Trimming took off 8 bases at V and 3 bases at J, with 16 bases between the two ends. This CDR3 region has 15 residues. Per germline, CDR1 MNHEY and CDR2 SVGAGI. The CDR3 bases are TGTGCCAGCGGAGAGGGCTTCCAGGACACCGGGGAGCTGTTTTTT. Translating gives CASGEGFQDTGELFF.

The chain is built from TRBV5-1 and TRBJ2-7, with TRBD1 matching over 7 bases. Germline assignment: CDR1 SGHRS and CDR2 YFSETQ. V lost 0 bases to trimming and J lost 7 bases; unmatched junction nucleotides: 7. This CDR3 is 14 amino acids long. CDR3: CASSLGQGDGEQYF. The CDR3 DNA reads as TGCGCCAGCAGCTTGGGGCAGGGGGATGGTGAGCAGTACTTC.

The rearrangement uses TRBV2 and TRBJ1-2; TRBD1 is a possible D gene (5 bases). The germline V gene has CDR1 SNHLY and CDR2 FYNNEI. V was shortened by 7 bases and J by 0 bases, with 12 bases between the two germline ends. The CDR3 is 14 residues long. CDR3 protein: CASTGHPANYGYTF. Written as DNA, the CDR3 is TGTGCCAGCACCGGACACCCAGCTAACTATGGCTACACCTTC.

V is TRBV5-4 and J is TRBJ1-2; D may be TRBD1 (6 bases). The CDR3 sequence is 15 residues long. The germline V gene has CDR1 SGHNT and CDR2 YYREEE (reference sequence). V dropped 0 bases and J dropped 6 bases, with 15 bases sitting between them. Here the CDR3 reads CASSLAGGRGDGYTF. As DNA, the CDR3 is TGTGCCAGCAGCTTGGCGGGGGGCAGGGGCGATGGCTACACCTTC.

The chain combines TRBV28 with TRBJ1-5; D is ambiguous. CDR1 is MDHEN, CDR2 SYDVKM, per germline. The ends were cut back, 6 bases at V and 1 base at J, with 10 bases in the middle. This CDR3 is built from 14 residues. CDR3 loop: CASSPGSSNQPQHF. The CDR3 region has the DNA TGTGCCAGCAGCCCCGGGAGCAGCAATCAGCCCCAGCATTTT.

The chain employs TRBV18 and TRBJ2-7; D not certain. CDR1 is KGHSH and CDR2 is LQKENI in the germline V gene. This CDR3 contains 16 residues. The V and J ends lost 3 bases and 0 bases respectively, with 15 bases between them. The CDR3 is CASSPGRSLTSYEQYF. The DNA for the CDR3 is TGTGCCAGCTCACCCGGCAGGTCCTTAACCTCCTACGAGCAGTACTTC.

The count of this clone is one. The V call is TRBV6-1, the J call TRBJ1-3; 8 nucleotides line up with TRBD1. The junction had 7 bases not matched to a gene; V was cut back by 0 bases and J by 0 bases. The CDR3 is 18 residues long. CDR1 MNHNS and CDR2 SASEGT come from the germline V gene. As DNA, the CDR3 is TGTGCCAGCAGTGAAGCGGGGGGGACAGGACACTCTGGAAACACCATATATTTT. It codes for CASSEAGGTGHSGNTIYF.

This chain uses TRBV4-1 with TRBJ1-5; 12 bases match TRBD1. The junction had 4 bases not matched to a gene; V was cut back by 4 bases and J by 0 bases. Looked up from germline, CDR1 is MGHRA and CDR2 is YSYEKL. CDR3 length: 17 residues. The CDR3 nucleotides read TGCGCCAGCAGCCGGGGACAGGGGGCATTTAGCAATCAGCCCCAGCATTTT. Encoded protein: CASSRGQGAFSNQPQHF.

The V gene is TRBV2, the J gene TRBJ2-5, with TRBD2 matching over 9 bases. The trim removed 3 bases at V and 1 base at J, leaving 6 bases unmatched. The CDR3 contains 16 residues. Germline loops: CDR1 SNHLY, CDR2 FYNNEI. The CDR3 coding sequence is TGTGCCAGCAGTGATCTTAGCGGGGGATTCCAAGAGACCCAGTACTTC. It is translated as CASSDLSGGFQETQYF.

The chain links TRBV5-1 to TRBJ2-7; maybe TRBD2 (5 bases). This CDR3 contains 15 residues. Trimming left V 4 bases short and J 6 bases short, with 20 bases between. Germline V CDR1 and CDR2: SGHRS, YFSETQ. For the CDR3, the DNA is TGCGCCAGCAGCACCGGACTGAATAAGTTCTCCGAGCAGTACTTC. It encodes CASSTGLNKFSEQYF. Together with reference TRBV5-1 and TRBJ2-7, the CDR3 gives the full variable domain: KAGVTQTPRYLIKTRGQQVTLSCSPISGHRSVSWYQQTPGQGLQFLFEYFSETQRNKGNFPGRFSGRQFSNSRSEMNVSTLELGDSALYLCASSTGLNKFSEQYFGPGTRLTVT.

The chain recombines TRBV18 with TRBJ1-5; D not certain. The V and J ends lost 2 bases and 6 bases respectively, with 5 bases between them. The CDR3 length is 12 residues. The germline V gene has CDR1 KGHSH and CDR2 LQKENI. The CDR3 DNA follows: TGTGCCAGCTCACCATTCTCTCAGCCCCAGCATTTT. Its translation is CASSPFSQPQHF.

The chain is built from TRBV9 and TRBJ2-3; 9 nucleotides line up with TRBD2. V trimming: 4 bases; J trimming: 3 bases; junction bases outside the gene matches: 9. This CDR3 spans 16 amino acids. Germline V gives CDR1 SGDLS, CDR2 YYNGEE. The CDR3 DNA reads as TGTGCCAGCAGCCTAAATAGCGGGGGCCTTACAGATACGCAGTATTTT. Its translation is CASSLNSGGLTDTQYF.

This clone occurred once. The rearrangement uses TRBV18 and TRBJ1-2; the match to TRBD1 covers 8 bases. Unmatched junction bases numbered 14, after V lost 4 bases and J lost 4 bases. The CDR3 consists of 17 residues. Germline CDR1 reads KGHSH; CDR2 reads LQKENI. CDR3 nucleotide sequence: TGTGCCAGCTCACGTGGACAGGGTGAGCGTTCCGGCTATGGCTACACCTTC. Its translation is CASSRGQGERSGYGYTF.

The chain combines TRBV7-2 with TRBJ2-6; tentatively, D is TRBD2 (6 bases). The CDR3 loop spans 17 amino acids. V was shortened by 6 bases and J by 2 bases, with 17 bases between the two germline ends. CDR1 SGHTA and CDR2 FQGNSA come from the germline V gene. The CDR3 spells CASRLPSIAAGANVLTF. CDR3 coding DNA: TGTGCCAGCAGGCTCCCCTCCATAGCGGCTGGGGCCAACGTCCTGACTTTC.